This entry lists 26 T cell receptor beta chains sequenced from one sample in a study of blood T cells in healthy people across ages. Primed by a sample-barcoded 5' primer and a J-beta primer mix, a second PCR proceeded for 7 to 11 cycles. TCRdb redid the calling of the 5' RACE reads with MiXCR, one entry per CDR3 protein. Seen here are around 1,500,000 distinct CDR3 sequences, roughly 27% observed once, and the top ten hold over 7%. Input material: blood. The receptors were sampled from a woman in her twenties or thirties in good health.

The V and J genes are TRBV11-2 and TRBJ1-1, with D hard to call. The CDR3 is 14 amino acids. CDR1 is SGHAT, CDR2 FQNNGV, per germline. Deletions cut 2 bases from V and 4 bases from J, with 11 bases between. CDR3 sequence reads: CASSLYELFTEAFF. As DNA, the CDR3 is TGTGCCAGCAGCTTATATGAACTTTTCACTGAAGCTTTCTTT. Full variable domain (outside the CDR3, taken from reference TRBV11-2 and TRBJ1-1): EAGVAQSPRYKIIEKRQSVAFWCNPISGHATLYWYQQILGQGPKLLIQFQNNGVVDDSQLPKDRFSAERLKGVDSTLKIQPAKLEDSAVYLCASSLYELFTEAFFGQGTRLTVV.

The genes are TRBV20-1 and TRBJ1-5; 9 nucleotides align to TRBD1. Looked up from germline, CDR1 is DFQATT and CDR2 is SNEGSKA (reference sequence). The CDR3 has 14 amino acids. V was clipped by 2 bases and J by 1 base; unmatched bases: 0. In DNA form, the CDR3 reads TGCAGTGCTAGAACAGGGGGCAGCAATCAGCCCCAGCATTTT. It is translated as CSARTGGSNQPQHF.

At least ten counts were recorded for this clonotype. V gene TRBV2 combines with J gene TRBJ2-5; 7 positions agree with TRBD1. This CDR3 region has 13 residues. CDR1 SNHLY and CDR2 FYNNEI come from the germline V gene. For the CDR3, the DNA is TGTGCGAGTGACAGGGAGCGGCAAGAGACCCAGTACTTC. Its protein product is CASDRERQETQYF. The full variable domain, its missing parts supplied by reference TRBV2 and TRBJ2-5, is EPEVTQTPSHQVTQMGQEVILRCVPISNHLYFYWYRQILGQKVEFLVSFYNNEISEKSEIFDDQFSVERPDGSNFTLKIRSTKLEDSAMYFCASDRERQETQYFGPGTRLLVL.

V is TRBV29-1 and J is TRBJ2-6; tentatively, D is TRBD1 (6 bases). The ends were cut back, 6 bases at V and 4 bases at J, with 22 bases in the middle. Germline V gene data show CDR1 as SQVTM and CDR2 as ANQGSEA. This CDR3 is built from 17 residues. The CDR3 here is CSVASPHTGIGANVLTF. DNA for the CDR3: TGCAGCGTAGCGTCCCCTCACACAGGGATAGGGGCCAACGTCCTGACTTTC.

This clonotype was seen more than once but under ten times. A much larger clone lies one base from this, so it may be a read error. This chain uses TRBV10-3 with TRBJ2-5; tentatively, D is TRBD1 or TRBD2 (5 bases each). CDR1 is ENHRY, CDR2 SYGVKD, per germline. The ends were cut back, 5 bases at V and 2 bases at J, with 18 bases in the middle. CDR3 length equals 16 residues. CDR3 sequence reads: CAISSGAGILQETQYF. Here the CDR3 DNA reads TGTGCCATCAGTTCCGGGGCAGGAATTCTTCAAGAGACCCAGTACTTC.

The V and J genes are TRBV6-1 and TRBJ1-6, with 7 bases matching TRBD1. With 2 bases clipped from V and 6 bases from J, the junction kept 7 bases outside the gene matches. Germline V CDR1 and CDR2: MNHNS, SASEGT. The CDR3 has 16 amino acids. The CDR3, as DNA: TGTGCCAGCAGTGAACCGAGAGGGGGCTTTAATTCACCCCTCCACTTT. It codes for CASSEPRGGFNSPLHF.

The chain is built from TRBV6-2 or TRBV6-3 and TRBJ1-5; no clear D gene. Germline CDR1 and CDR2: MNHEY and SVGEGT. The CDR3 contains 13 residues. The V gene lost 7 bases and the J gene lost 2 bases, with 9 bases spanning the gap. CDR3 region: CASMEDGNQPQHF. The CDR3 DNA reads TGTGCCAGCATGGAGGACGGCAATCAGCCCCAGCATTTT.

A few counts support this clonotype. The V call is TRBV5-1, the J call TRBJ1-2, with TRBD1 matching over 7 bases. Per germline, CDR1 SGHRS and CDR2 YFSETQ. The CDR3 runs 16 residues. V trimming: 0 bases; J trimming: 2 bases; junction bases outside the gene matches: 7. The CDR3 here is CASSLEFLDRNYGYTF. Written as DNA, the CDR3 is TGCGCCAGCAGCTTGGAGTTTTTGGACAGGAACTATGGCTACACCTTC.

This clonotype was seen repeatedly, ten times or more. The chain links TRBV20-1 to TRBJ2-7; 7 nucleotides match TRBD2. The CDR3 has 12 residues. In germline, CDR1 is DFQATT, CDR2 SNEGSKA (reference sequence). V dropped 5 bases and J dropped 5; count of bases not matched to a gene: 6. The DNA of the CDR3 is TGCAGTGCTCGGCGGGAGATCGACGAGCAGTACTTC. The encoded protein is CSARREIDEQYF.

Many counts were recorded for this clonotype. The chain is built from TRBV15 and TRBJ2-7; D is perhaps TRBD2 (6 bases). V lost 5 bases to trimming and J lost 5 bases, with 19 bases between them. This CDR3 is built from 15 residues. Per germline, CDR1 LNHNV and CDR2 YYDKDF (reference sequence). The chain's CDR3 is CATSPPGLPLHEQYF. The CDR3, as DNA: TGTGCCACCAGCCCACCGGGACTTCCACTCCACGAGCAGTACTTC.

The chain uses TRBV10-3 and TRBJ1-5; 8 bases are shared with TRBD1. The CDR3 has 14 amino acids. Germline V gives CDR1 ENHRY, CDR2 SYGVKD. V lost 7 bases to trimming and J lost 5 bases; unmatched junction nucleotides: 7. CDR3 sequence reads: CAIKGDRGDQPQHF. The CDR3 DNA sequence: TGTGCCATCAAGGGAGACAGGGGAGATCAGCCCCAGCATTTT.

This clonotype was counted ten times or more. The chain uses TRBV29-1 and TRBJ2-7, with 7 bases fitting TRBD1. The CDR3 length is 14 residues. The V segment lost 5 bases and the J segment 3 bases; nucleotides outside the gene matches: 10. CDR1 is SQVTM, CDR2 ANQGSEA, per germline. As DNA, the CDR3 is TGCAGCGTTAGGGGACAGCGCCATGACTACGAGCAGTACTTC. This translates into CSVRGQRHDYEQYF.

A remark on this clonotype: One end of the junction varies from germline; a read error may be responsible. CDR3 coding DNA: TGTGCCAGCGGTGACTACAGGGTGCGCTACACCTTC. Translating gives CASGDYRVRYTF. The chain has TRBV6-1 and TRBJ1-2; D is possibly TRBD1 (6 bases). The germline gives CDR1 MNHNS, CDR2 SASEGT. The CDR3 extends over 12 amino acids.

This clonotype has ten or more counts. The rearrangement links TRBV12-3 or TRBV12-4 to TRBJ2-7, with no clear D. The CDR3 consists of 12 residues. V was cut by 2 bases and J by 7 bases, with 9 bases left in between. CDR3 nucleotide sequence: TGTGCCAGCAGTTTAAATGGCTTGGAGCAGTACTTC. Its protein is CASSLNGLEQYF.

The table lists this clonotype with a few counts. The chain carries TRBV7-3 and TRBJ1-2, with a weak D call TRBD1 (5 bases). Trimming shortened V by 0 bases and J by 8 bases, and 13 bases separated the two germline ends. Per the germline V gene, CDR1 is SGHTA and CDR2 is FQGTGA. CDR3 length: 14 amino acids. The CDR3 loop reads CASSLTAGRGGYTF. In DNA form, the CDR3 reads TGTGCCAGCAGCTTAACGGCAGGGCGAGGCGGCTACACCTTC.

This clonotype was found a few times. The chain recombines TRBV7-2 with TRBJ2-7, with 11 bases identical to TRBD2. J was trimmed by 6 bases and V by 0 bases; bases with no gene match: 10. The CDR3 covers 17 residues. Germline V gene sequence: CDR1 SGHTA, CDR2 FQGNSA. This CDR3 reads CASSLAVTSGERGEQYF. In nucleotides, the CDR3 is TGTGCCAGCAGCTTAGCAGTGACTAGCGGGGAAAGGGGCGAGCAGTACTTC.

The gene calls are TRBV20-1 and TRBJ2-1, with 8 bases fitting TRBD2. Per germline, CDR1 DFQATT and CDR2 SNEGSKA (reference sequence). This CDR3 spans 14 amino acids. V shed 1 base and J 8 bases; nucleotides not matched to a gene: 7. CDR3 sequence reads: CSARGGGGLDEQFF. The CDR3 bases are TGCAGTGCTAGAGGGGGCGGGGGGCTGGATGAGCAGTTCTTC.

The chain uses TRBV3-1 and TRBJ1-1, with D perhaps TRBD1 (6 bases). Germline CDR1 and CDR2: LGHDT and YNNKEL (reference sequence). The CDR3 runs 13 residues. V was trimmed by 0 bases and J by 10 bases, leaving 12 bases between them. The CDR3: CASSQEGGARAFF. The CDR3 DNA is TGTGCCAGCAGCCAAGAGGGGGGGGCGAGAGCTTTCTTT.

A few counts support this clonotype. The genes are TRBV21-1 and TRBJ2-7. TRBV21-1 is described as a pseudogene. The length of the CDR3 is 15 residues. The CDR3 spells CASSKSASLFYEQYF. The CDR3, as DNA: TGTGCCAGCAGCAAAAGCGCCAGTTTATTCTACGAGCAGTACTTC.

The chain has TRBV20-1 and TRBJ2-2, with D uncertain. The CDR3 contains 13 residues. Germline CDR1 DFQATT, CDR2 SNEGSKA (reference sequence). Trimming removed 6 bases from V and 4 bases from J, with 12 bases in between. In DNA form, the CDR3 reads TGCAGTGCCCTGACACCAGCCACCGGGGAGCTGTTTTTT. Protein product: CSALTPATGELFF.

This clonotype came up a few times. V gene TRBV5-1 combines with J gene TRBJ2-3, with a possible D match to TRBD1 (5 bases). CDR1 is SGHRS, CDR2 YFSETQ, per germline. The CDR3 has 17 residues. Trimming took off 0 bases at V and 0 bases at J, with 14 bases between the two ends. In nucleotides, the CDR3 is TGCGCCAGCAGCTTGGGCCCCAGGGATGGGAGCACAGATACGCAGTATTTT. The encoded protein is CASSLGPRDGSTDTQYF.

V gene TRBV20-1 combines with J gene TRBJ1-5; D not certain. Germline V CDR1 and CDR2: DFQATT, SNEGSKA (reference sequence). The germline V and J ends were trimmed by 3 bases and 5 bases, with 17 bases remaining between them. The CDR3 extends over 15 amino acids. CDR3 protein: CSARPPEEVDQPQHF. The CDR3 DNA is TGCAGTGCTAGGCCTCCTGAGGAGGTGGATCAGCCCCAGCATTTT.

With respect to this clonotype: This may arise from a read error, as a much more abundant clone is one base away. The V and J genes are TRBV5-1 and TRBJ2-5; D may be TRBD1 (6 bases). Germline CDR1 and CDR2: SGHRS and YFSETQ. V shed 0 bases and J shed 11 bases, with 20 bases lying between them. The CDR3 runs to 15 residues. For the CDR3, the DNA is TGCGCCAGCAGCTTGGATAGGGGGATTAACAATGAGCAGTACTTC. Its protein is CASSLDRGINNEQYF.

Concerning this clonotype itself: A much bigger clone sits one base away, suggesting this may be a read error. No conserved phenylalanine or tryptophan is present at the end of the CDR3, so a read error is the likely explanation. The gene calls are TRBV5-8 and TRBJ1-5; TRBD1 is a possible D gene (5 bases). From germline, CDR1 is SGHTS and CDR2 YDEGEE. V lost 4 bases and J lost 6, with 11 bases in between. CDR3 length equals 13 residues. Here the CDR3 reads CASSGGRGQPQHC. For the CDR3, the DNA is TGTGCCAGCAGCGGGGGAAGGGGTCAGCCCCAGCATTGT.

The chain combines TRBV7-2 with TRBJ1-1, with D uncertain. Trimming shortened V by 1 base and J by 0 bases, and 12 bases separated the two germline ends. There are 16 residues in the CDR3. CDR1 and CDR2 from the germline V gene are SGHTA and FQGNSA. The CDR3 here is CASSLGWARMNTEAFF. The CDR3, as DNA: TGTGCCAGCAGCTTAGGCTGGGCCCGGATGAACACTGAAGCTTTCTTT.

Many counts were recorded for this clonotype. The chain recombines TRBV7-2 with TRBJ2-5; TRBD2 matches 10 bases. The CDR3 is 18 amino acids. The trim removed 5 bases at V and 5 bases at J, leaving 17 bases unmatched. The V gene's germline CDR1 is SGHTA and CDR2 FQGNSA. CDR3 coding DNA: TGTGCCAGCAGCCCGTTTGGACTAGCGGCCAGGGGGGAGGAGACCCAGTACTTC. Translation: CASSPFGLAARGEETQYF. Using reference TRBV7-2 and TRBJ2-5 for the parts outside the CDR3, the full variable domain is GAGVSQSPSNKVTEKGKDVELRCDPISGHTALYWYRQSLGQGLEFLIYFQGNSAPDKSGLPSDRFSAERTGGSVSTLTIQRTQQEDSAVYLCASSPFGLAARGEETQYFGPGTRLLVL.